What follows are 15 T cell receptor beta chains derived from one specimen sequenced in a study of T cell responses to AZD1222 COVID-19 vaccine. Profiled with immunoSEQ multiplex PCR; TCRdb holds only in-frame clones, not every one. Among approximately 150,000 clones listed, more than 80% were seen once. The source was peripheral blood, collected on day 0 of AZD1222 vaccination. Receptors originate from an adult in good health.

The rearrangement uses TRBV29-1 and TRBJ1-2, with 8 bases fitting TRBD1. This CDR3 comprises 14 residues. J gave up 8 bases and V 6 bases, and 14 bases lay outside the gene matches. The germline V gene encodes CDR1 SQVTM and CDR2 ANQGSEA. The CDR3 nucleotides read TGCAGCGTCGCCGGACAGGGTCCTCTTCGGGGCTACACCTTC. Its protein product is CSVAGQGPLRGYTF.

The chain has TRBV5-1 and TRBJ2-2, with 8 bases fitting TRBD1. The V and J ends lost 4 bases and 1 base, in that order; junction bases with no gene match: 6. The CDR3 totals 16 residues. Germline-derived CDR1 and CDR2 are SGHRS and YFSETQ. The DNA of the CDR3 is TGCGCCAGCAGCCCCGGACAGGGATTGAACACCGGGGAGCTGTTTTTT. This sequence encodes CASSPGQGLNTGELFF.

The chain carries TRBV19 and TRBJ2-2, with 8 bases aligning to TRBD1. The CDR3 loop spans 14 amino acids. Germline CDR1 LNHDA, CDR2 SQIVND (reference sequence). The J segment lost 3 bases and the V segment lost 5 bases, leaving 2 bases of the junction unmatched. For the CDR3, the DNA is TGTGCCAGTAGTCAACAGGGGGACACCGGGGAGCTGTTTTTT. Amino acid sequence: CASSQQGDTGELFF. Filled out from reference TRBV19 and TRBJ2-2, the complete variable domain reads DGGITQSPKYLFRKEGQNVTLSCEQNLNHDAMYWYRQDPGQGLRLIYYSQIVNDFQKGDIAEGYSVSREKKESFPLTVTSAQKNPTAFYLCASSQQGDTGELFFGEGSRLTVL.

The V and J genes are TRBV5-6 and TRBJ2-7, with 10 bases lining up with TRBD1. This CDR3 has 15 residues. CDR1 is SGHDT, CDR2 YYEEEE, per germline. The ends lost 6 bases at V and 2 bases at J; junction bases unmatched: 8. The CDR3 DNA sequence: TGTGCCAGCACCCTGGGACAGGGGCCCCCCTACGAGCAGTACTTC. Amino acids: CASTLGQGPPYEQYF.

The chain is built from TRBV5-1 and TRBJ2-7; the match to TRBD1 covers 7 bases. Germline V gives CDR1 SGHRS, CDR2 YFSETQ. Trimming at V came to 0 bases and at J to 3 bases, leaving 6 bases not matched to a gene. This CDR3 has 15 residues. The CDR3 reads CASSLETGWNYEQYF. The CDR3 bases are TGCGCCAGCAGCTTGGAGACAGGGTGGAACTACGAGCAGTACTTC.

This chain uses TRBV5-4 with TRBJ2-1; TRBD1 agrees at 9 bases. With V trimmed by 4 bases and J by 7 bases, 6 bases remained unmatched. The CDR3 sequence is 14 residues long. Germline assignment: CDR1 SGHNT and CDR2 YYREEE (reference sequence). CDR3 nucleotide sequence: TGTGCCAGCAGCCCGGGACAGGGTGGAAATGAGCAGTTCTTC. As protein: CASSPGQGGNEQFF.

Remarks on this clone: This CDR3 is also generated by other DNA sequences in the sample. This chain links TRBV10-1 with TRBJ1-2; possibly TRBD1 for D (5 bases). Trimming stripped 2 bases from V and 3 bases from J, with 7 bases between. The CDR3 is 13 residues long. CDR1 and CDR2 from the germline V gene are WNHNN and SYGVQD (reference sequence). The CDR3 nucleotides are TGCGCCAGCAGTGAGCGCAGGGACTATGGCTACACCTTC. Translating gives CASSERRDYGYTF.

The J gene is TRBJ2-3, the V gene TRBV18; 10 nucleotides align to TRBD2. The CDR3 extends over 16 amino acids. Germline V CDR1 and CDR2: KGHSH, LQKENI. Losses at the gene ends were 3 bases for V and 2 bases for J; bases not matched to a gene: 5. This CDR3 is CASSPLLAGITDTQYF. The CDR3 DNA follows: TGTGCCAGCTCACCGTTACTAGCGGGGATCACAGATACGCAGTATTTT.

This clone appeared a single time. The chain couples TRBV5-4 to TRBJ1-6, with D possibly being TRBD1 (5 bases). The length of the CDR3 is 14 residues. Germline V gene lookup returns CDR1 SGHNT and CDR2 YYREEE (reference sequence). Trimming stripped 0 bases from V and 5 bases from J, with 6 bases between. The CDR3 is CASSLAGNNSPLHF. CDR3 nucleotides: TGTGCCAGCAGCTTGGCAGGGAATAATTCACCCCTCCACTTT.

This clone showed up just once. This CDR3 is CASSPGLSGNTIYF. The DNA for the CDR3 is TGTGCCAGCTCACCCGGACTCTCTGGAAACACCATATATTTT. This chain connects TRBV18 to TRBJ1-3, with no clear D. The germline V gene has CDR1 KGHSH and CDR2 LQKENI. Trimming took 3 bases from V and 0 from J, leaving 6 bases between them. The CDR3 is 14 residues long.

This chain joins TRBV19 and TRBJ1-2, with 8 positions matching TRBD1. J was trimmed by 4 bases and V by 5 bases; bases with no gene match: 12. The CDR3 has 16 amino acids. Germline loops: CDR1 LNHDA, CDR2 SQIVND (reference sequence). The CDR3 protein is CASSLGQGMSPYGYTF. CDR3 nucleotides: TGTGCCAGTAGTCTAGGACAGGGAATGTCGCCCTATGGCTACACCTTC. Combining the CDR3 with reference TRBV19 and TRBJ1-2 gives the whole variable domain DGGITQSPKYLFRKEGQNVTLSCEQNLNHDAMYWYRQDPGQGLRLIYYSQIVNDFQKGDIAEGYSVSREKKESFPLTVTSAQKNPTAFYLCASSLGQGMSPYGYTFGSGTRLTVV.

This chain links TRBV6-5 with TRBJ2-3; weak D call: TRBD1 (6 bases). V was shortened by 8 bases and J by 3 bases, with 15 bases between the two germline ends. Looked up from germline, CDR1 is MNHEY and CDR2 is SVGAGI. The CDR3 is 14 residues long. The CDR3 sequence is CASHREIGTDTQYF. The CDR3 bases are TGTGCCAGCCACAGGGAAATAGGTACAGATACGCAGTATTTT.

This clone was seen just once. The chain is built from TRBV3-1 (or the pseudogene TRBV3-2) and TRBJ2-7; 7 bases are a match to TRBD2. The V and J ends lost 1 base and 2 bases, in that order; junction bases with no gene match: 5. Germline lookup yields CDR1 LGHDT and CDR2 YNNKEL (reference sequence). The CDR3 contains 15 residues. CDR3 sequence (DNA): TGTGCCAGCAGCCAAGGGGGTCTAGCGGCCTACGAGCAGTACTTC. Residues: CASSQGGLAAYEQYF.

This clone appeared a single time. The genes are TRBV18 and TRBJ2-1; D unclear. The V end was cut by 1 base, the J end by 0 bases, with 7 bases between. This CDR3 contains 15 residues. Germline lookup yields CDR1 KGHSH and CDR2 LQKENI. CDR3 in DNA: TGTGCCAGCTCACCACAGGGTAGCTCCTACAATGAGCAGTTCTTC. This codes for CASSPQGSSYNEQFF.

The chain links TRBV6-5 to TRBJ2-2; D possibly corresponds to TRBD2 (6 bases). V lost 7 bases and J 3 bases, leaving 12 bases between the germline ends. Germline loops: CDR1 MNHEY, CDR2 SVGAGI. This CDR3 contains 14 residues. The CDR3 DNA reads as TGTGCCAGCAACCCCCGGAGGGACACCGGGGAGCTGTTTTTT. It codes for CASNPRRDTGELFF.